This T cell receptor beta chain was captured in a study of early T cells in non-severe SARS-CoV-2 infection. Whole-study context: Sequencing was performed on bulk RNA from unsorted whole blood, leaving chains unpaired.

Separate cDNA molecules each had unique molecular identifiers attached to them. TCRdb ran MiXCR on the 5' RACE reads and lists one entry per CDR3 protein. Altogether 84,000 or so distinct CDR3 sequences are present, about 12% being singletons, with the ten largest covering approximately 2.6%. This clonotype was counted at least ten times. Its antigen remains unidentified. Study observations and caveats: The VDJdb matching leaned toward anti-spike CD8 responses and overlooked private and CD4 specificities.

The CDR3 covers 13 residues. The trim removed 6 bases at V and 6 bases at J, leaving 8 bases unmatched. Sequenced: whole blood. The receptor was derived from an adult who was a healthcare worker with PCR-confirmed SARS-CoV-2 infection or an uninfected control (not recorded which). This chain joins TRBV12-3 or TRBV12-4 and TRBJ2-7; 7 bases map to TRBD1. CDR3 sequence reads: CASSLTGWVEQYF. CDR3 nucleotide sequence: TGTGCCAGCAGCCTGACAGGGTGGGTCGAGCAGTACTTC.